The T cell receptor (beta chain) described here comes from a study of shared clonotypes between healthy human individuals. General study findings and limits: Memory subsets had estimated richness that was generally smaller than that of naive subsets.

Each donor was a Caucasian adult residing in Nashville, Tennessee. Splitting the CD4+ cells yielded a CD45RA+ naive subset and a CD45RA-negative memory subset. As concerns this clone: Its cognate antigen is unknown.

With 4 bases clipped from V and 7 bases from J, the junction kept 7 bases outside the gene matches. CDR1 and CDR2 (germline): SGHTS, YDEGEE. The CDR3 loop spans 15 amino acids. Each subset's genomic DNA was split evenly across several immunoSEQ plates. Sequencing used immunoSEQ multiplex PCR; TCRdb keeps in-frame clones, though not all of them. Among 2 million to 2.5 million clones listed, 93% were seen once. This sequence joins TRBV5-8 and TRBJ2-1; TRBD2 matches 11 bases. The TCR comes from a man younger than 35 in good health. Some clones in this sample may be carry-over from other donors' samples. The specimen was naive CD4+ T cells from PBMCs. The subset was: CD45RA+ positively selected. As DNA, the CDR3 is TGTGCCAGCAGCATACTAGCGGGAGAGTCGAATGAGCAGTTCTTC. Translating it yields CASSILAGESNEQFF.